Shown below are 21 T cell receptor beta chains from a single sample sequenced in a study of T cell responses to AZD1222 COVID-19 vaccine. Data came from immunoSEQ multiplex PCR; TCRdb stores just in-frame clones and leaves some out. The sample records around 260,000 clones, more than 80% being singletons. The material was peripheral blood, obtained on day 0 of AZD1222 vaccination. All receptors come from an adult in good health.

For this clone: Other nucleotide sequences from this sample produce the same CDR3. The chain combines TRBV3-1 (or the pseudogene TRBV3-2) with TRBJ1-1; perhaps TRBD1 as D (6 bases). V lost 6 bases and J 2 bases, leaving 10 bases between the germline ends. Germline CDR1 and CDR2: LGHDT and YNNKEL (reference sequence). The CDR3 has 13 amino acids. The CDR3 nucleotides read TGTGCCAGCAGTCGCAGGGGAAACACTGAAGCTTTCTTT. Translated, it gives CASSRRGNTEAFF.

CDR3 in amino acids: CSARGENTIYF. CDR3 DNA: TGCAGTGCTAGAGGAGAGAACACCATATATTTT. The chain links TRBV20-1 to TRBJ1-3; D unresolved. The CDR3 covers 11 residues. The V end lost 1 base, the J end lost 7 bases, and 5 bases lay between the germline ends. CDR1 DFQATT and CDR2 SNEGSKA come from the germline V gene (reference sequence).

This chain connects TRBV9 to TRBJ2-3, with TRBD2 matching over 10 bases. The V gene's germline CDR1 is SGDLS and CDR2 YYNGEE. The CDR3 runs 16 residues. With V trimmed by 2 bases and J by 5 bases, 8 bases remained unmatched. In DNA, the CDR3 is TGTGCCAGCAGCGTGGGACTAGCGCCGATCCGAGATACGCAGTATTTT. Translating it yields CASSVGLAPIRDTQYF.

The chain has TRBV5-6 and TRBJ1-5; tentative D call: TRBD1 (6 bases). V lost 1 base and J lost 4, with 12 bases in between. Per the germline V gene, CDR1 is SGHDT and CDR2 is YYEEEE. The CDR3 runs 15 residues. The DNA of the CDR3 is TGTGCCAGCAGCTTGAGGGGGGTCGGGAATCAGCCCCAGCATTTT. This gives the protein CASSLRGVGNQPQHF.

The chain employs TRBV2 and TRBJ2-2; unclear D gene. V was cut by 5 bases and J by 6 bases, with 13 bases left in between. The germline CDR1 and CDR2 sequences are SNHLY and FYNNEI. The CDR3 sequence is 14 residues long. CDR3 nucleotides: TGTGCCAGCAGTTTCGAAAGACGGGCCGGGGAGCTGTTTTTT. Translation: CASSFERRAGELFF.

The chain is built from TRBV7-2 and TRBJ2-2, with 8 bases that match TRBD1. The J segment lost 0 bases and the V segment lost 5 bases, leaving 5 bases of the junction unmatched. The CDR3 spans 16 residues. Looked up from germline, CDR1 is SGHTA and CDR2 is FQGNSA. The CDR3 sequence is CASSPTRGPNTGELFF. CDR3 nucleotide sequence: TGTGCCAGCAGCCCAACCAGGGGGCCGAACACCGGGGAGCTGTTTTTT.

The chain is built from TRBV18 and TRBJ2-7; 9 positions agree with TRBD2. V lost 3 bases, J lost 0 bases, and 3 bases stayed unmatched. Germline lookup yields CDR1 KGHSH and CDR2 LQKENI. The CDR3 is made up of 15 amino acids. The CDR3 region is CASSPTSGNSYEQYF. The CDR3 coding sequence is TGTGCCAGCTCACCGACTAGCGGCAACTCCTACGAGCAGTACTTC. Complete variable domain (other parts from reference TRBV18 and TRBJ2-7): NAGVMQNPRHLVRRRGQEARLRCSPMKGHSHVYWYRQLPEEGLKFMVYLQKENIIDESGMPKERFSAEFPKEGPSILRIQQVVRGDSAAYFCASSPTSGNSYEQYFGPGTRLTVT.

The chain links TRBV28 to TRBJ2-5, with 7 bases lining up with TRBD2. The trim removed 8 bases at V and 3 bases at J, leaving 6 bases unmatched. Looked up from germline, CDR1 is MDHEN and CDR2 is SYDVKM. This CDR3 contains 13 residues. CDR3 region: CASVSGGKETQYF. For the CDR3, the DNA is TGTGCCAGCGTCTCGGGGGGAAAAGAGACCCAGTACTTC.

In this sample, this clone turned up once. The chain has TRBV6-5 and TRBJ1-6; D is uncertain. Germline CDR1 reads MNHEY; CDR2 reads SVGAGI. The V end was cut by 2 bases, the J end by 2 bases, with 4 bases between. The CDR3 consists of 14 residues. The CDR3 is CASSYEPYNSPLHF. In DNA, the CDR3 is TGTGCCAGCAGTTACGAGCCCTATAATTCACCCCTCCACTTT.

The chain has TRBV5-1 and TRBJ2-5; D unresolved. V was shortened by 4 bases and J by 2 bases, with 12 bases between the two germline ends. Germline CDR1 is SGHRS and CDR2 is YFSETQ. CDR3 length: 14 residues. The CDR3 loop is CASSTDGQQETQYF. The DNA for the CDR3 is TGCGCCAGCAGCACGGACGGGCAACAAGAGACCCAGTACTTC. Complete variable domain (other parts from reference TRBV5-1 and TRBJ2-5): KAGVTQTPRYLIKTRGQQVTLSCSPISGHRSVSWYQQTPGQGLQFLFEYFSETQRNKGNFPGRFSGRQFSNSRSEMNVSTLELGDSALYLCASSTDGQQETQYFGPGTRLLVL.

The rearrangement links TRBV9 to TRBJ2-7, with D uncertain. Trimming removed 0 bases from V and 4 bases from J, with 8 bases in between. CDR1 and CDR2 (germline): SGDLS, YYNGEE. The CDR3 runs 13 residues. Here the CDR3 reads CASSVAEGYEQYF. CDR3 coding DNA: TGTGCCAGCAGCGTAGCCGAAGGGTACGAGCAGTACTTC.

This chain connects TRBV3-1 (or the pseudogene TRBV3-2) to TRBJ2-7, with a tentative D call TRBD1 (5 bases). V lost 0 bases and J lost 1, with 7 bases in between. Looked up from germline, CDR1 is LGHDT and CDR2 is YNNKEL (reference sequence). The CDR3 runs 14 residues. The DNA for the CDR3 is TGTGCCAGCAGCCAAGACAGGGTTTCCTACGAGCAGTACTTC. Amino acids: CASSQDRVSYEQYF.

The chain employs TRBV13 and TRBJ2-3, with D perhaps matching TRBD2 (6 bases). Looked up from germline, CDR1 is PRHDT and CDR2 is FYEKMQ (reference sequence). The V and J ends lost 5 bases and 6 bases respectively, with 9 bases between them. CDR3 length: 12 residues. DNA for the CDR3: TGTGCCAGCAGCGAAGGGAGGGATACGCAGTATTTT. Translating it yields CASSEGRDTQYF.

The V and J genes are TRBV12-3 or TRBV12-4 and TRBJ1-4; a weak D match, TRBD1 (5 bases). This CDR3 has 13 residues. The V and J ends lost 6 bases and 5 bases respectively, with 10 bases between them. CDR3 protein: CASSPGPNEKLFF. The CDR3, as DNA: TGTGCCAGCAGCCCGGGGCCGAATGAAAAACTGTTTTTT.

The chain is built from TRBV9 and TRBJ2-1; 7 bases match TRBD1. The germline V gene encodes CDR1 SGDLS and CDR2 YYNGEE. The V segment lost 3 bases and the J segment 10 bases; nucleotides outside the gene matches: 7. CDR3 length equals 13 residues. CDR3 DNA sequence: TGTGCCAGCAGCGCTTTAACAGGGGCCGAGCAGTTCTTC. Translated, it gives CASSALTGAEQFF.

V is TRBV19 and J is TRBJ2-3; D not resolved. The CDR3 is 13 residues long. The germline CDR1 and CDR2 sequences are LNHDA and SQIVND (reference sequence). Trimming left V 0 bases short and J 7 bases short, with 8 bases between. Here the CDR3 DNA reads TGTGCCAGTAGTATAGATAAAGAATATACGCAGTATTTT. This gives the protein CASSIDKEYTQYF.

The rearrangement uses TRBV3-1 (or the pseudogene TRBV3-2) and TRBJ2-5; D is unclear. The CDR3 is 13 amino acids. CDR1 is LGHDT and CDR2 is YNNKEL in the germline V gene (reference sequence). The ends were cut back, 1 base at V and 5 bases at J, with 8 bases in the middle. The CDR3 region has the DNA TGTGCCAGCAGCCAAGGGTTGGTGGAGACCCAGTACTTC. As protein: CASSQGLVETQYF.

This rearrangement joins TRBV7-9 to TRBJ2-7; D remains unclear. The germline CDR1 and CDR2 sequences are SEHNR and FQNEAQ (reference sequence). V lost 0 bases to trimming and J lost 2 bases, with 8 bases between them. The CDR3 covers 14 residues. The CDR3 DNA follows: TGTGCCAGCAGCTTAGCGGGCAGGACCTACGAGCAGTACTTC. This translates into CASSLAGRTYEQYF.

The chain recombines TRBV7-3 with TRBJ1-2; possible D gene TRBD1, 6 bases. The CDR3 contains 15 residues. CDR1 is SGHTA and CDR2 is FQGTGA in the germline V gene. V was clipped by 0 bases and J by 4 bases, with 12 bases between them. The CDR3 loop reads CASSLTGGDTYGYTF. DNA for the CDR3: TGTGCCAGCAGCTTAACGGGCGGGGACACCTATGGCTACACCTTC. Drawing the rest from reference TRBV7-3 and TRBJ1-2, the complete variable domain is GAGVSQTPSNKVTEKGKYVELRCDPISGHTALYWYRQSLGQGPEFLIYFQGTGAADDSGLPNDRFFAVRPEGSVSTLKIQRTERGDSAVYLCASSLTGGDTYGYTFGSGTRLTVV.

The chain employs TRBV30 and TRBJ2-5; D remains ambiguous. Germline V gives CDR1 GTSNPN, CDR2 SVGIG (reference sequence). The CDR3 has 14 residues. The ends were cut back, 2 bases at V and 4 bases at J, with 14 bases in the middle. DNA of the CDR3: TGTGCCTGGAGTCCCCTGGACCGACCAGAGACCCAGTACTTC. Protein product: CAWSPLDRPETQYF. Supplemented by reference TRBV30 and TRBJ2-5, the full variable domain reads SQTIHQWPATLVQPVGSPLSLECTVEGTSNPNLYWYRQAAGRGLQLLFYSVGIGQISSEVPQNLSASRPQDRQFILSSKKLLLSDSGFYLCAWSPLDRPETQYFGPGTRLLVL.

This rearrangement joins TRBV28 to TRBJ1-3; unclear D gene. Trimming took 5 bases from V and 0 from J, leaving 11 bases between them. This CDR3 is built from 15 residues. CDR1 is MDHEN, CDR2 SYDVKM, per germline. The CDR3 spells CASSPPVGSGNTIYF. The CDR3 DNA reads TGTGCCAGCAGTCCTCCCGTGGGCTCTGGAAACACCATATATTTT.